Here is one T cell receptor (beta chain) with its context. The data belong to a study of blood T cell repertoires in COVID-19. TCRdb's table, derived via immunoSEQ multiplex PCR, lists solely in-frame clones and lacks some. The data show about 230,000 clones, with under 90% seen just once and approximately 10% held by the top ten. The CDR3 has 16 residues. CDR1 is LGHDT and CDR2 is YNNKEL in the germline V gene (reference sequence). The V and J ends lost 2 bases and 12 bases, in that order; junction bases with no gene match: 17. The receptor was derived from a man in his fifties with COVID-19, enrolled during active disease. The chain is built from TRBV3-1 (or the pseudogene TRBV3-2) and TRBJ2-3; TRBD2 matches at 7 bases. The sequencing sample was made of peripheral blood. The CDR3 DNA sequence: TGTGCCAGCAGCCAAAATCCACTGCCTACATCTAGCGGCCAGTATTTT. It yields the protein CASSQNPLPTSSGQYF.